This is a list of T cell receptor beta chains from one sample in a study of patients and donors after allogeneic stem cell transplantation. TCRdb fed the RT-PCR reads into MiXCR, producing one record per CDR3 protein. The table has about 200,000 distinct CDR3 sequences, around 40% seen once. What was sequenced was blood, either unsorted or a sorted T cell fraction (not recorded which). Every receptor here comes from a human donor who was either an allogeneic HSCT recipient or a stem cell or donor lymphocyte infusion donor (not recorded which). It is not recorded whose cells these are; they may come from a transplant donor. Each CDR3 is given with its conserved first and last residue. The D gene is left open where the match is weak. Some rows mark clone size as missing; the rest say once, few, many or name a class of expanded clone.

clone_size,v_call,j_call,d_call,cdr3_nt,cdr3_aa
-,TRBV20-1,TRBJ1-1,-,TGCAGTGCGCCCCTAGGGACGAACACTGATGCTTTCTTT,CSAPLGTNTDAFF
few,TRBV29-1,TRBJ2-1,-,TGCAGCGTGACGGACGGCTACAATGAGCAGTTCTTC,CSVTDGYNEQFF
few,TRBV29-1,TRBJ1-2,TRBD1,TGCAGCGTAACGGACAGGGAATATGGCTACACCTTC,CSVTDREYGYTF
-,TRBV5-1,TRBJ2-1,-,TGCGCCAGCAGCTTGGTTGCGGCGGCGTGGAATGAGCAGTTCTTC,CASSLVAAAWNEQFF
few,TRBV7-2,TRBJ1-1,-,TGTGCCAGCAGCTTAGTTGGGGCGCGAGGCATTGAAGCTTTCTTT,CASSLVGARGIEAFF
many,TRBV20-1,TRBJ1-1,-,TGCAGTGCTAGGGACAGCCTGAACACTGAAGCTTTCTTT,CSARDSLNTEAFF
-,TRBV29-1,TRBJ2-1,TRBD1,TGCAGCGTCGCCGCAGGGGGTTCCTACAATGAGCAGTTCTTC,CSVAAGGSYNEQFF
-,TRBV28,TRBJ1-1,-,TGTGCCAGCAGTTTGTACAGGAACACTGAAGCTTTCTTT,CASSLYRNTEAFF
-,TRBV20-1,TRBJ2-7,TRBD2,TGCAGTGCTAGAGATTTCCCCCCGGGACTAGCCCCAGAAGTACAGGAGCAGTACTTC,CSARDFPPGLAPEVQEQYF
-,TRBV7-3,TRBJ2-3,-,TGTGCCAGCAGTTACGACGGGCTTAGCACAGATACGCAGTATTTT,CASSYDGLSTDTQYF
few,TRBV2,TRBJ1-4,-,TGTGCCAGCAGCATGGACAGTCAATTTAATGAAAAACTGTTTTTT,CASSMDSQFNEKLFF
few,TRBV14,TRBJ1-2,-,TGTGCCAGCAGCCCCACTAACTATGGCTACACCTTC,CASSPTNYGYTF
once,TRBV7-2,TRBJ1-1,TRBD1,TGTGCCAGCAGCTTACAAGGACAGGCGGCCACTGAAGCTTTCTTT,CASSLQGQAATEAFF
-,TRBV30,TRBJ1-1,-,TGTGCCTGGAGTTCCCCCACTGAAGCTTTCTTT,CAWSSPTEAFF
-,TRBV5-6,TRBJ2-2,-,TGTGCCAGCAGCTTGCGGCGGGGAGTCACCGGGGAGCTGTTTTTT,CASSLRRGVTGELFF
-,TRBV5-1,TRBJ1-1,-,TGCGCCAGCAGCTTGGACAAAACGAACACTGAAGCTTTCTTT,CASSLDKTNTEAFF
-,TRBV20-1,TRBJ1-1,-,TGCAGTGCTAGGTCACCGAAAGAAGGGGCGGGTACTGAAGCTTTCTTT,CSARSPKEGAGTEAFF
-,TRBV20-1,TRBJ2-7,-,TGCAGTGCTACGCCCTATCTCCACGAGCAGTACTTC,CSATPYLHEQYF
-,TRBV7-2,TRBJ1-2,-,TGTGCCAGCAGCCCCTCAAGATATGGCTACACCTTC,CASSPSRYGYTF
-,TRBV10-3,TRBJ1-4,-,TGTGCCACGGGGGAAGGAACTAATGAAAAACTGTTTTTT,CATGEGTNEKLFF
few,TRBV12-3/TRBV12-4,TRBJ1-3,-,TGTGCCAGCAGTCCTCTGCGGACAGAAGACTCTGGAAACACCATATATTTT,CASSPLRTEDSGNTIYF
once,TRBV2,TRBJ2-7,-,TGTGCCAGCAGTGATCTACAGGCTAACTACGAGCAGTACTTC,CASSDLQANYEQYF
few,TRBV29-1,TRBJ2-3,-,TGCAGCGTCGGCAGGGGATCCACAGATACGCAGTATTTT,CSVGRGSTDTQYF
-,TRBV12-3/TRBV12-4,TRBJ2-1,-,TGTGCCAGCAGTTTACCGGACTTAGCCCACAATGAGCAGTTCTTC,CASSLPDLAHNEQFF
-,TRBV29-1,TRBJ2-7,-,TGCAGCGTAATAGGCAGGGTTCTCAGCTCCTACGAGCAGTACTTC,CSVIGRVLSSYEQYF
few,TRBV6-2/TRBV6-3,TRBJ2-1,-,TGTGCCAGCAGGGAGGAGGGCCAGCAGTTCTTC,CASREEGQQFF
-,TRBV20-1,TRBJ1-2,-,TGCAGTGCTCCCCGACAGTTCTATGGCTACACCTTC,CSAPRQFYGYTF
-,TRBV6-6,TRBJ1-1,TRBD1,TGTGCCAGCACCAGGGACAGTTCGAACACTGAAGCTTTCTTT,CASTRDSSNTEAFF
-,TRBV20-1,TRBJ1-1,TRBD1,TGCAGTGCCAACTACAGGGGGAACACTGAAGCTTTCTTT,CSANYRGNTEAFF
-,TRBV29-1,TRBJ2-3,TRBD2,TGCAGCGTTGCTGTTCGGCTAGCGGGGGTCACAGATACGCAGTATTTT,CSVAVRLAGVTDTQYF
few,TRBV5-1,TRBJ2-2,-,TGCGCCAGCAGCTGGGGGACGGCGAACACCGGGGAGCTGTTTTTT,CASSWGTANTGELFF
-,TRBV11-2,TRBJ2-1,TRBD1,TGTGCCAGCAGCTTACTAGGACAGGGATACAATGAGCAGTTCTTC,CASSLLGQGYNEQFF
few,TRBV28,TRBJ1-6,-,TGTGCCAGCGTAGCTCCTTCGACCAATTCACCCCTCCACTTT,CASVAPSTNSPLHF
-,TRBV4-1,TRBJ2-7,TRBD1,TGCGCCAGCAGCCCGCCGGGACAGGGCACATACGAGCAGTACTTC,CASSPPGQGTYEQYF
-,TRBV19,TRBJ2-7,-,TGTGCCAGTAGGGGCGCAGGGATGAACTCCTACGAGCAGTACTTC,CASRGAGMNSYEQYF
-,TRBV11-3,TRBJ1-1,-,TGTGCCAGCAGCCCCGACCTTAACACTGAAGCTTTCTTT,CASSPDLNTEAFF
-,TRBV28,TRBJ2-7,TRBD1,TGTGCCAGCAGTTTAGCGGACAGGAGCTCCTACGAGCAGTACTTC,CASSLADRSSYEQYF
few,TRBV7-9,TRBJ1-4,TRBD1,TGTGCCAGCAGCGCCGACAGGGGAAGGGAAAAACTGTTTTTT,CASSADRGREKLFF
-,TRBV7-9,TRBJ2-5,TRBD2,TGTGCCAGCAGCTTGCGGGGACTAGCGGGGTGGGAGACCCAGTACTTC,CASSLRGLAGWETQYF
few,TRBV4-1,TRBJ1-6,-,TGCGCCAGCAGCCGAGGGTGGGCAGGGAACTCACCCCTCCACTTT,CASSRGWAGNSPLHF
-,TRBV10-3,TRBJ2-7,-,TGTGCCAGCAGTTTTAGTCTTTGGTACGAGCAGTACTTC,CASSFSLWYEQYF
-,TRBV7-9,TRBJ2-1,-,TGTGCCAGCAGCTTCACCGGGCCCCAAAGGGCCTACAATGAGCAGTTCTTC,CASSFTGPQRAYNEQFF
-,TRBV27,TRBJ2-3,-,TGTGCCAGCAGCCCTTCAGGGGCAGATACGCAGTATTTT,CASSPSGADTQYF
-,TRBV14,TRBJ2-7,-,TGTGCCAGCAGCCAAGAACCCCCAGGGTCCTACGAGCAGTACTTC,CASSQEPPGSYEQYF